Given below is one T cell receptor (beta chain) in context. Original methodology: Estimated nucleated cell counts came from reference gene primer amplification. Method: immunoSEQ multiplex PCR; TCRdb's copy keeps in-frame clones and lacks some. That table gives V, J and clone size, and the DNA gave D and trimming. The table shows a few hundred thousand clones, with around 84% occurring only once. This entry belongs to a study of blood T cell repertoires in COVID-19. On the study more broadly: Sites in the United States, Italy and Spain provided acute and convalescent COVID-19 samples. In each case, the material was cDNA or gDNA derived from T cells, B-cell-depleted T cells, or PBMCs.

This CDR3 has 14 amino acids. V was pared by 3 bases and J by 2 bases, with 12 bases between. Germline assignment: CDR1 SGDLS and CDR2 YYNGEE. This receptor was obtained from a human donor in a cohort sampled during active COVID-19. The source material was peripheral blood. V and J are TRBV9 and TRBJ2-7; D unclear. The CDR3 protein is CASSGPKPPYEQYF. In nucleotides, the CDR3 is TGTGCCAGCAGCGGCCCCAAGCCCCCCTACGAGCAGTACTTC.